The clone carrying this T cell receptor beta chain came up a few times. The antigen remains unidentified. Isolated RNA was reverse transcribed in full, so expressed TCRB transcripts were sequenced. Data came from immunoSEQ multiplex PCR; TCRdb stores just in-frame clones and leaves some out. The table lists about 190,000 clones, 7.5% to 8.5% of them singletons. The trim removed 1 base at V and 3 bases at J, leaving 6 bases unmatched. This CDR3 contains 16 residues. Germline V gene data show CDR1 as SGHAT and CDR2 as FQNNGV. This sample is part of a study of beta chain features in type 1 diabetes. General study results and limits: People with Type 1 diabetes carried modestly yet significantly shorter TCRB CDR3s in all four CD4+ subsets.

The specimen sequenced was central memory CD4+ T cells from blood. This TCR derives from a young man with type 1 diabetes. V usage is TRBV11-2 and J usage is TRBJ2-3; 8 bases agree with TRBD1. CDR3 in amino acids: CASSLGTGLTTDTQYF. DNA of the CDR3: TGTGCCAGCAGCTTAGGGACAGGGCTGACGACAGATACGCAGTATTTT.